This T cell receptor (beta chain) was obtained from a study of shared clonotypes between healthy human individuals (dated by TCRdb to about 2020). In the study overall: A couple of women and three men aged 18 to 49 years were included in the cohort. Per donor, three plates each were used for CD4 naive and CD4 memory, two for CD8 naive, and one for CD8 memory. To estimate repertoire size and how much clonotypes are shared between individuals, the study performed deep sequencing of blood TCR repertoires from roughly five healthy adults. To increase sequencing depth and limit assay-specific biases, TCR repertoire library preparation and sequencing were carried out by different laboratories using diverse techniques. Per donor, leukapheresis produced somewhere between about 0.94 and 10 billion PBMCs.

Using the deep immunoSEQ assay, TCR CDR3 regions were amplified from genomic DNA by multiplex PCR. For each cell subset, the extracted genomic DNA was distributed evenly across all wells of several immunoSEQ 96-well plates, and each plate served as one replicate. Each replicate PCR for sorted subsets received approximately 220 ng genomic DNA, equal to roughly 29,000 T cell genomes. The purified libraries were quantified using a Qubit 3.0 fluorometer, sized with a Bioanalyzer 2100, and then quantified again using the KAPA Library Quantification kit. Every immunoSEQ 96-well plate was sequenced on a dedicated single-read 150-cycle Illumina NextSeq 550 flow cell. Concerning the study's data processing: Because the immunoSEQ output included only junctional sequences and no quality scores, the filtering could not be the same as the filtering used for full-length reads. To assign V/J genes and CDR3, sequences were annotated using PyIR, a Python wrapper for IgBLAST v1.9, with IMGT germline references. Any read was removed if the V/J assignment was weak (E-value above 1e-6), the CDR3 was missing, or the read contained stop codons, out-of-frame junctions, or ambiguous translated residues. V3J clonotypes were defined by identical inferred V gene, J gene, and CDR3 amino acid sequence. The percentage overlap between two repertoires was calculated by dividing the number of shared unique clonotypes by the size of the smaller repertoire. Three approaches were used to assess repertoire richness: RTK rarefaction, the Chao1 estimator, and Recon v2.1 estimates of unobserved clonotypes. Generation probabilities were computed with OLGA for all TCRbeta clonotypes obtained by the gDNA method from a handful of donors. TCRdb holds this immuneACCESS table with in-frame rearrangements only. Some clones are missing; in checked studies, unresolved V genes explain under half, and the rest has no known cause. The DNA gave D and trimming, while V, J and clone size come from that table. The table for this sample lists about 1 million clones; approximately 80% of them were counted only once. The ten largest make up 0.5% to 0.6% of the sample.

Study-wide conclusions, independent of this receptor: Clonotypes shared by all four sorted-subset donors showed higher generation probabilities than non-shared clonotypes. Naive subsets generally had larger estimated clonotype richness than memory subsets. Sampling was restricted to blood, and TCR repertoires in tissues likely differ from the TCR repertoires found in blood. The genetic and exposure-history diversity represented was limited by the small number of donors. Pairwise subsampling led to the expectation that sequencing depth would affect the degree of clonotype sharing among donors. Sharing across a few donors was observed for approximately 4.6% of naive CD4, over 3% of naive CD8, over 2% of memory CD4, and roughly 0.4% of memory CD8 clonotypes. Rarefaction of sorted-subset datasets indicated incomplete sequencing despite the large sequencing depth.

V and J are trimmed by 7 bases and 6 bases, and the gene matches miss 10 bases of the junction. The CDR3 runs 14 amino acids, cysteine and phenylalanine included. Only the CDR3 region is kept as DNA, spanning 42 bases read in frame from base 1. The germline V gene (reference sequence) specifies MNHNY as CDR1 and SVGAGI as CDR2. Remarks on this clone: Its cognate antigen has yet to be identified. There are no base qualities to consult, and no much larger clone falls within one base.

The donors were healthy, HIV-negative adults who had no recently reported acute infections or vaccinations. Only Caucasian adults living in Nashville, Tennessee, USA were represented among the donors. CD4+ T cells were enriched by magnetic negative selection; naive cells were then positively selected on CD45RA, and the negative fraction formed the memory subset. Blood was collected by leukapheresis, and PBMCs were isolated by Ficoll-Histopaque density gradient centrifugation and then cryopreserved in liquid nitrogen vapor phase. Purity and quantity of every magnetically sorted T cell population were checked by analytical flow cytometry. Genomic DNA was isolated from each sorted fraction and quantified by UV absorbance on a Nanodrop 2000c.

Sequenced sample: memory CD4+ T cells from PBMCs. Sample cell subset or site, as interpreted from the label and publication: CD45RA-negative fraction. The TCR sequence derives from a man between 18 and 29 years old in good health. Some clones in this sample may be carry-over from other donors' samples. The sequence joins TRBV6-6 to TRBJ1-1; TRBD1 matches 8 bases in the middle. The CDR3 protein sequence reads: CASTSTGGISEAFF. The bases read TGTGCCAGCACTAGTACAGGGGGGATCTCTGAAGCTTTCTTT.